These 22 T cell receptor beta chains were sequenced from one sample in a study of T cell changes during pregnancy in multiple sclerosis. TCRdb's table, derived via immunoSEQ multiplex PCR, lists solely in-frame clones and lacks some. This table has 100,000 or so clones, 90% to 95% appearing once. This sample comprised peripheral blood, obtained in the third trimester of pregnancy. These receptors originate from a female donor with multiple sclerosis, enrolled in a pregnancy study.

The chain carries TRBV7-2 and TRBJ2-2; 10 nucleotides align to TRBD2. Germline V gives CDR1 SGHTA, CDR2 FQGNSA. V lost 5 bases to trimming and J lost 7 bases; unmatched junction nucleotides: 7. The CDR3 spans 15 residues. The chain's CDR3 is CASSHISGRHGELFF. The CDR3 region has the DNA TGTGCCAGCAGCCACATTAGCGGGAGGCACGGGGAGCTGTTTTTT.

This chain links TRBV28 with TRBJ2-7; TRBD1 agrees at 11 bases. Trimming removed 7 bases from V and 3 bases from J; junction bases left unmatched: 8. CDR3 length equals 15 residues. The germline CDR1 and CDR2 sequences are MDHEN and SYDVKM. This CDR3 reads CASTLAGTGGYEQYF. The CDR3 DNA reads as TGTGCCAGCACTCTGGCTGGGACAGGGGGCTACGAGCAGTACTTC.

J is TRBJ2-7 and V is TRBV7-2, with 9 bases identical to TRBD1. Germline V gene data show CDR1 as SGHTA and CDR2 as FQGNSA. The V segment lost 4 bases and the J segment 4 bases; nucleotides outside the gene matches: 11. The CDR3 has 16 amino acids. This CDR3 reads CASSSFTGGRGYEQYF. The CDR3 region has the DNA TGTGCCAGCAGCTCTTTCACAGGGGGCCGGGGGTACGAGCAGTACTTC.

V usage is TRBV10-3 and J usage is TRBJ2-1; 15 nucleotides align to TRBD2. From germline, CDR1 is ENHRY and CDR2 SYGVKD. The CDR3 is 16 residues long. With 10 bases clipped from V and 9 bases from J, the junction kept 13 bases outside the gene matches. CDR3 loop: CASTGGLAGGTGEQFF. CDR3 nucleotides: TGTGCCAGCACAGGGGGACTAGCGGGAGGAACGGGTGAGCAGTTCTTC.

The genes are TRBV5-4 and TRBJ1-2; no clear D. CDR3 length: 14 residues. V was cut by 0 bases and J by 0 bases, with 6 bases left in between. Germline CDR1 reads SGHNT; CDR2 reads YYREEE (reference sequence). The CDR3 nucleotides are TGTGCCAGCAGCTTGGTTCCGGCTAACTATGGCTACACCTTC. It translates to CASSLVPANYGYTF.

The chain carries TRBV5-1 and TRBJ1-2; TRBD1 matches 10 bases. Trimming took 5 bases from V and 4 from J; bases not matched to a gene: 8. CDR3 length: 15 amino acids. The germline V gene has CDR1 SGHRS and CDR2 YFSETQ. CDR3 loop: CASSSDRGRFYGYTF. The CDR3 region has the DNA TGCGCCAGCAGTTCCGACAGGGGGCGCTTCTATGGCTACACCTTC.

The chain carries TRBV29-1 and TRBJ2-1; 11 bases match TRBD2. The V gene's germline CDR1 is SQVTM and CDR2 ANQGSEA. The CDR3 runs 15 residues. V lost 1 base, J lost 7 bases, and 6 bases stayed unmatched. As DNA, the CDR3 is TGCAGCGTTGAAGGAGTAGCGGGAGGGTGGAATGAGCAGTTCTTC. It codes for CSVEGVAGGWNEQFF.

The chain uses TRBV29-1 and TRBJ2-2, with 11 bases identical to TRBD2. The CDR3 extends over 14 amino acids. With V trimmed by 7 bases and J by 1 base, 2 bases remained unmatched. CDR1 is SQVTM, CDR2 ANQGSEA, per germline. CDR3 loop: CSGGLAGNTGELFF. In DNA form, the CDR3 reads TGCAGCGGCGGACTAGCGGGGAACACCGGGGAGCTGTTTTTT.

The V gene is TRBV4-3, the J gene TRBJ1-2; 8 nucleotides align to TRBD1. With V trimmed by 0 bases and J by 8 bases, 5 bases remained unmatched. The CDR3 is made up of 14 amino acids. The germline gives CDR1 LGHNA, CDR2 YSLEER. DNA for the CDR3: TGCGCCAGCAGCCAAGACCGGACAGGGAGCGGCTACACCTTC. Its translation: CASSQDRTGSGYTF.

The V gene is TRBV6-6, the J gene TRBJ1-5; D is undetermined. Germline V lookup: CDR1 MNHNY, CDR2 SVGAGI (reference sequence). The CDR3 loop spans 14 amino acids. With 5 bases removed from V and 4 bases from J, the gap between germline ends came to 12 bases. The CDR3 loop is CASSQPGVNQPQHF. CDR3 in DNA: TGTGCCAGCAGTCAACCGGGAGTTAATCAGCCCCAGCATTTT.

This chain connects TRBV19 to TRBJ1-2, with 8 nucleotides matching TRBD1. The germline V gene encodes CDR1 LNHDA and CDR2 SQIVND (reference sequence). After removal of 5 bases from V and 8 bases from J, the junction contained 10 bases not matched to a gene. This CDR3 region has 14 residues. The CDR3 region has the DNA TGTGCCAGTAGTTCAGGCGCAGGGGGCAGAGGCTACACCTTC. It is translated as CASSSGAGGRGYTF.

DNA for the CDR3: TGTGCCAGCAGCCGGACTAGCGGGAGAGTTGGTGAGCAGTTCTTC. Its translation: CASSRTSGRVGEQFF. This chain connects TRBV14 to TRBJ2-1; 13 bases match TRBD2. The CDR3 has 15 amino acids. Germline values: CDR1 SGHDN, CDR2 FVKESK. V dropped 4 bases and J dropped 9; count of bases not matched to a gene: 6. Drawing the rest from reference TRBV14 and TRBJ2-1, the complete variable domain is EAGVTQFPSHSVIEKGQTVTLRCDPISGHDNLYWYRRVMGKEIKFLLHFVKESKQDESGMPNNRFLAERTGGTYSTLKVQPAELEDSGVYFCASSRTSGRVGEQFFGPGTRLTVL.

This chain joins TRBV4-3 and TRBJ2-6; D unresolved. The CDR3 sequence is 15 residues long. Trimming stripped 1 base from V and 2 bases from J, with 6 bases between. Germline V CDR1 and CDR2: LGHNA, YSLEER. CDR3 nucleotides: TGCGCCAGCAGCCAAGGGGCCCCTGGGGCCAACGTCCTGACTTTC. This sequence encodes CASSQGAPGANVLTF.

The V gene is TRBV6-1, the J gene TRBJ1-1, with 7 bases identical to TRBD1. CDR3 length: 14 amino acids. V was pared by 6 bases and J by 0 bases, with 4 bases of the junction left unmatched. CDR1 and CDR2 from the germline V gene are MNHNS and SASEGT. The DNA for the CDR3 is TGTGCCAGCAGAAGACAGGGTATGAACACTGAAGCTTTCTTT. Its protein is CASRRQGMNTEAFF.

This chain links TRBV16 with TRBJ1-2; D might be TRBD1 (5 bases). The germline V gene has CDR1 KGHSY and CDR2 FQNENV. V lost 0 bases, J lost 7 bases, and 9 bases lay in between. The CDR3 consists of 13 residues. The CDR3 reads CASSQSGVRGYTF. CDR3 nucleotide sequence: TGTGCCAGCAGCCAATCAGGGGTACGTGGCTACACCTTC.

V is TRBV4-1 and J is TRBJ2-2, with 9 nucleotides matching TRBD1. The CDR3 length is 15 residues. From germline, CDR1 is MGHRA and CDR2 YSYEKL. J lost 7 bases, V lost 2 bases, and 5 bases had no gene match. CDR3 bases: TGCGCCAGCAGCCAATGGACAGGGGATGGCGGGGAGCTGTTTTTT. It codes for CASSQWTGDGGELFF.

This clone was counted once. The V gene is TRBV30, the J gene TRBJ2-5; 10 bases are shared with TRBD2. The DNA end favors TRBJ2-7, so the J call may be wrong. CDR3 length: 15 residues. The germline CDR1 and CDR2 sequences are GTSNPN and SVGIG (reference sequence). The CDR3: CAWSPSSGRTNEQYF. The DNA for the CDR3 is TGTGCCTGGAGTCCATCTAGCGGGAGAACGAACGAGCAGTACTTC.

This chain joins TRBV25-1 and TRBJ2-2, with TRBD1 identical over 8 bases. Germline V gives CDR1 MGHDK, CDR2 SYGVNS. CDR3 size: 14 residues. Losses at the gene ends were 7 bases for V and 5 bases for J; bases not matched to a gene: 6. This CDR3 is CASKDRGRTGELFF. In DNA form, the CDR3 reads TGTGCCAGCAAAGACAGGGGTCGGACCGGGGAGCTGTTTTTT.

This chain uses TRBV10-3 with TRBJ2-1; TRBD2 aligns across 8 bases. After removal of 4 bases from V and 6 bases from J, the junction contained 8 bases not matched to a gene. The germline V gene has CDR1 ENHRY and CDR2 SYGVKD. The length of the CDR3 is 15 residues. In DNA form, the CDR3 reads TGTGCCATCAGTGGGTTAGCGGGAACCAGCAATGAGCAGTTCTTC. As protein: CAISGLAGTSNEQFF.

The chain is built from TRBV10-2 and TRBJ2-3; D ambiguous. Per germline, CDR1 WSHSY and CDR2 SAAADI. Deletions cut 5 bases from V and 3 bases from J, with 6 bases between. The CDR3 runs 12 residues. CDR3 region: CASSPRTDTQYF. DNA for the CDR3: TGCGCCAGCAGTCCTCGGACAGATACGCAGTATTTT.

This rearrangement joins TRBV5-5 to TRBJ1-5, with D unclear. Germline V gene sequence: CDR1 SGHKS, CDR2 YYEKEE (reference sequence). The ends were cut back, 1 base at V and 7 bases at J, with 18 bases in the middle. The CDR3 is 16 residues long. The CDR3 coding sequence is TGTGCCAGCAGCTTGTTGGCGACGGCGGTCGGCCAGCCCCAGCATTTT. Its protein is CASSLLATAVGQPQHF.

This clone was picked up one time. V gene TRBV28 combines with J gene TRBJ1-1; D is possibly TRBD1 (6 bases). The CDR3 length is 14 residues. Trimming took 7 bases from V and 1 from J, leaving 13 bases between them. Germline CDR1 MDHEN, CDR2 SYDVKM. CDR3: CASTEGGGNTEAFF. The CDR3, as DNA: TGTGCCAGCACGGAAGGGGGGGGGAACACTGAAGCTTTCTTT. The full variable domain, in which reference TRBV28 and TRBJ1-1 provide the parts outside the CDR3, is DVKVTQSSRYLVKRTGEKVFLECVQDMDHENMFWYRQDPGLGLRLIYFSYDVKMKEKGDIPEGYSVSREKKERFSLILESASTNQTSMYLCASTEGGGNTEAFFGQGTRLTVV.